Reported below is one TCR beta chain. The CDR3 contains 14 residues. CDR1 SGHNT and CDR2 YENEEA come from the germline V gene. V lost 4 bases and J lost 10; bases outside the gene matches: 6. The sample is drawn from a study of blood T cells in healthy people across ages. With a J-beta primer mix and a sample-barcoded 5' primer, a second PCR ran about 6 to 11 cycles. TCRdb redid the calling of the 5' RACE reads with MiXCR, one entry per CDR3 protein. Counted here are approximately 690,000 distinct CDR3 sequences, around 41% occurring once; the ten biggest clones make up about 32%. This receptor was taken from an elderly man in good health. The rearrangement links TRBV11-3 to TRBJ2-1; 11 bases line up with TRBD2. The sequencing sample was made of blood. In nucleotides, the CDR3 is TGTGCCAGCAGCTCACTAGCGGGGGTGAGGGAGCAGTTCTTC. This gives the protein CASSSLAGVREQFF.